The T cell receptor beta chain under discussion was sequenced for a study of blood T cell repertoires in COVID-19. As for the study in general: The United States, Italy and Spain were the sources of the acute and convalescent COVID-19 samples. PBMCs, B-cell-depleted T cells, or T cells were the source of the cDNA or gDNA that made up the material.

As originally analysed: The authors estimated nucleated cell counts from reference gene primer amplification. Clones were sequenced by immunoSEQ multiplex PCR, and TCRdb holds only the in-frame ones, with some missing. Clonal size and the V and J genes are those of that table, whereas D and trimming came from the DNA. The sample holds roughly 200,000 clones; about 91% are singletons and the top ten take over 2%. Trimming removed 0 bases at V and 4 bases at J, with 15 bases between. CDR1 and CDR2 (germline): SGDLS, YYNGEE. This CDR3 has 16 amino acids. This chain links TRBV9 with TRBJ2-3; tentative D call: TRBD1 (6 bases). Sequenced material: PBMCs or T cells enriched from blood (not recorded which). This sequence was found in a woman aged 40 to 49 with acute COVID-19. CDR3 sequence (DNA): TGTGCCAGCAGCGTAGGAGGCAGGGGCGTCGCAGATACGCAGTATTTT. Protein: CASSVGGRGVADTQYF. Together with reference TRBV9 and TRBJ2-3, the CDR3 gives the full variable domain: DSGVTQTPKHLITATGQRVTLRCSPRSGDLSVYWYQQSLDQGLQFLIQYYNGEERAKGNILERFSAQQFPDLHSELNLSSLELGDSALYFCASSVGGRGVADTQYFGPGTRLTVL.